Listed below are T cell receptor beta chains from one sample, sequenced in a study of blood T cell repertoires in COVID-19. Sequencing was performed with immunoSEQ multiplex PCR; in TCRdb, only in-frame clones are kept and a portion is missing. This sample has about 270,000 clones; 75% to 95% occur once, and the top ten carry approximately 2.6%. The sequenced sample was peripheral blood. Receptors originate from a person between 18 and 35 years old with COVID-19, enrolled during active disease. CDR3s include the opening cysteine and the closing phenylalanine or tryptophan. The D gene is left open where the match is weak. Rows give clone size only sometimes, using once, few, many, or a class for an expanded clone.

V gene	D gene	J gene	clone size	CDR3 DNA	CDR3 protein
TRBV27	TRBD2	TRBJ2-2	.	TGTGCCAGCAGTTTAAGGCGGACTAGAGGCACCGGGGAGCTGTTTTTT	CASSLRRTRGTGELFF
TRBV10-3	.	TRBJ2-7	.	TGTGCCGCCTCCGGGGGTAGCTCCTACGAGCAGTACTTC	CAASGGSSYEQYF
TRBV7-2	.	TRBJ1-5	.	TGTGCCAGCAGCTTAGTGACAGGCCGGTATAGCAATCAGCCCCAGCATTTT	CASSLVTGRYSNQPQHF
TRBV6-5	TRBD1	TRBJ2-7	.	TGTGCCACCGGGACAGGGCTCGAGCAGTACTTC	CATGTGLEQYF
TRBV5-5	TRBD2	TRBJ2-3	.	TGTGCCAGCAGCTCGGGACTAGCGGGAGCGTCAGATACGCAGTATTTT	CASSSGLAGASDTQYF
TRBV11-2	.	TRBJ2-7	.	TGTGCCAGCAGCCCCATGATCGGGGTTTACGAGCAGTACTTC	CASSPMIGVYEQYF
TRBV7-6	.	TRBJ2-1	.	TGTGCCAGCAGCCCATTCCCGACAGGTTCGCACAATGAGCAGTTCTTC	CASSPFPTGSHNEQFF
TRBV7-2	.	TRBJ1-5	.	TGTGCCAGCAGCTTAGGCGCTCTGAGCCATAGCAATCAGCCCCAGCATTTT	CASSLGALSHSNQPQHF
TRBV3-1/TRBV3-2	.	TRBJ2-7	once	TGTGCCAGCAGCCAAGTTAAGGGGGAGCAGTACTTC	CASSQVKGEQYF
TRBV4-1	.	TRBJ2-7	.	TGCGCCAGCAGCCAATCCTTGACAGGCTACGAGCAGTACTTC	CASSQSLTGYEQYF
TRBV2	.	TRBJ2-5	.	TGTGCCAGCAGAGAGGGGGGGGAAGAGACCCAGTACTTC	CASREGGEETQYF
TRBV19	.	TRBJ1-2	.	TGTGCCAGTAGTGATGGCACTAACTATGGCTACACCTTC	CASSDGTNYGYTF
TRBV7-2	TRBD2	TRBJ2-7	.	TGTGCCAGCAGCCGGACTAGCGGGAGTGTTTCCTACGAGCAGTACTTC	CASSRTSGSVSYEQYF
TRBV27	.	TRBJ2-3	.	TGTGCCAGCAGTGGGACACCCAACCCCACAGATACGCAGTATTTT	CASSGTPNPTDTQYF
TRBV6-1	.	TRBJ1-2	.	TGTGCCAGCAGTGAAGAACCTTCTGTAGGGGTCTATGGCTACACCTTC	CASSEEPSVGVYGYTF
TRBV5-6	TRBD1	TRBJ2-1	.	TGTGCCAGCCTTGGGACAGGCTACAATGAGCAGTTCTTC	CASLGTGYNEQFF
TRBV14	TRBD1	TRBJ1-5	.	TGTGCCAGCAGCCAAGAGGGGACAGGTGCAAAACAGCCCCAGCATTTT	CASSQEGTGAKQPQHF
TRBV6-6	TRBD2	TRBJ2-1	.	TGTGCCAGCAGTCTACGGGCTAGCGGCCCCTCGGTGGGAAACAATGAGCAGTTCTTC	CASSLRASGPSVGNNEQFF
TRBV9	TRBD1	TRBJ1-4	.	TGTGCCAGCAGCCAGCGACAGGGCCCAACTAATGAAAAACTGTTTTTT	CASSQRQGPTNEKLFF
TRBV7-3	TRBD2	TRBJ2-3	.	TGTGCCAGCAGCCCGACTAGCGGGAACACAGATACGCAGTATTTT	CASSPTSGNTDTQYF
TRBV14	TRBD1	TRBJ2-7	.	TGTGCCAGCAGCCAAGAAATTTGGGGGACAGTAACCTACGAGCAGTACTTC	CASSQEIWGTVTYEQYF
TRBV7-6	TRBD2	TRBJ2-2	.	TGTGCCAGCAGCTTAGTCCCGCAAGCGGGGATCAACACCGGGGAGCTGTTTTTT	CASSLVPQAGINTGELFF
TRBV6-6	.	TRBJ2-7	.	TGTGCCAGCAGTTACTACGATAGCTCCTACGAGCAGTACTTC	CASSYYDSSYEQYF
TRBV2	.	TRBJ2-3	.	TGTGCCAGCACTATCCTTGCATCTAGCACAGATACGCAGTATTTT	CASTILASSTDTQYF
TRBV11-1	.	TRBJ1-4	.	TGTGCCAGCAGCCAGACAACTAATGAAAAACTGTTTTTT	CASSQTTNEKLFF
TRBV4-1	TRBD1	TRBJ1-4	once	TGCGCCAGCAGCCTAAGGACAGGGGGTACTGCAACTAATGAAAAACTGTTTTTT	CASSLRTGGTATNEKLFF